This TCR beta chain derives from a study of patients and donors after allogeneic stem cell transplantation. A single count supports this clonotype. TCRdb re-analysed the RT-PCR reads in MiXCR, keeping a single row per CDR3 protein. The sample yields roughly 200,000 distinct CDR3 sequences, around two fifths seen once. This clonotype was obtained from a human donor who was either an allogeneic HSCT recipient or a stem cell or donor lymphocyte infusion donor (not recorded which). It is not recorded whose cells these are; they may come from a transplant donor. The sample taken for sequencing was blood, either unsorted or a sorted T cell fraction (not recorded which).

CDR3 in DNA: TGTGCCAGCAGCCCGGGACTAGCGGGGGTGGCGTACTTC. Its protein is CASSPGLAGVAYF. V usage is TRBV6-5 and J usage is TRBJ2-7, with TRBD2 identical over 14 bases. The V gene end was trimmed by 6 bases and the J gene end by 12 bases; junction bases not matched to a gene: 7. The CDR3 spans 13 residues. Germline V gene data show CDR1 as MNHEY and CDR2 as SVGAGI.